This T cell receptor (beta chain) was sequenced in a study of breast tumors, draining lymph nodes, adjacent tissues. Breast cancer patients provided tissue from their axillary draining lymph nodes. In TCRdb, the multiplex PCR reads were re-called with MiXCR into one record per CDR3 protein. The data contain 150,000 to 250,000 distinct CDR3 sequences, approximately 33% of them singletons. There are many counts of this clonotype. V lost 4 bases and J lost 5; bases outside the gene matches: 4. The germline CDR1 and CDR2 sequences are SGHNT and YYREEE (reference sequence). CDR3 length equals 15 residues. The sample comprised axillary lymph node tissue. The V and J genes are TRBV5-4 and TRBJ2-2; TRBD2 aligns across 11 bases. The source is a female donor with breast cancer. Some clones in this sample may be carry-over from other donors' samples. The CDR3 sequence: CASSAGTSGTGELFF. In DNA, the CDR3 is TGTGCCAGCAGCGCAGGGACTAGCGGAACCGGGGAGCTGTTTTTT.